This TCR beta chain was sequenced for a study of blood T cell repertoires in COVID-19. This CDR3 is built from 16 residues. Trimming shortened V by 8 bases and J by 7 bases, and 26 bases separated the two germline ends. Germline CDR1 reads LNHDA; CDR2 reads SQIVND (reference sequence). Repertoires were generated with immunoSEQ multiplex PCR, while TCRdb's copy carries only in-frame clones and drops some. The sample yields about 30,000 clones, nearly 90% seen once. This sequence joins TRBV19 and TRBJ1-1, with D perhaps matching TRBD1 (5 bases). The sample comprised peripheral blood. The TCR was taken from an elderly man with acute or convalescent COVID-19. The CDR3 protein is CASRKQSMRFQGEAFF. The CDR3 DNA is TGTGCCAGTCGTAAACAGTCGATGCGTTTTCAGGGTGAAGCTTTCTTT. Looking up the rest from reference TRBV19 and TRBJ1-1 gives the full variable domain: DGGITQSPKYLFRKEGQNVTLSCEQNLNHDAMYWYRQDPGQGLRLIYYSQIVNDFQKGDIAEGYSVSREKKESFPLTVTSAQKNPTAFYLCASRKQSMRFQGEAFFGQGTRLTVV.